These T cell receptor beta chains were read from a single sample in a study of technical replicates of blood from several donors. Libraries were prepared by immunoSEQ multiplex PCR; TCRdb keeps only in-frame clonotypes and omits some of them. This table holds approximately 13,000 clones, roughly 77% found once. The material sequenced was PBMCs. The receptor source for this set is a human donor in good health. CDR3s include the opening cysteine and the closing phenylalanine or tryptophan. The order of the fields is J gene, V gene, D gene, clone size, CDR3 DNA, CDR3 protein. A D gene is named only where the DNA matches it firmly. A row's size may be missing; if present it is once, few, many or a size class.

j_call: TRBJ2-3; v_call: TRBV2; d_call: NA; clone_size: NA; cdr3_nt: TGTGCCTCCAGCGGAGCAACTAGCACAGATACGCAGTATTTT; cdr3_aa: CASSGATSTDTQYF
j_call: TRBJ2-7; v_call: TRBV5-4; d_call: TRBD2; clone_size: NA; cdr3_nt: TGTGCCAGCAGCTCTCGGACTAGCGGGAGGGTAGGCTACGAGCAGTACTTC; cdr3_aa: CASSSRTSGRVGYEQYF
j_call: TRBJ1-1; v_call: TRBV27; d_call: NA; clone_size: NA; cdr3_nt: TGTGCCAGCAGTCCCGCGGGGGGGTTGAACACTGAAGCTTTCTTT; cdr3_aa: CASSPAGGLNTEAFF
j_call: TRBJ2-7; v_call: TRBV27; d_call: NA; clone_size: NA; cdr3_nt: TGTGCCGGCCAGGGGTTGGCCTACGAGCAGTACTTC; cdr3_aa: CAGQGLAYEQYF
j_call: TRBJ2-1; v_call: TRBV19; d_call: NA; clone_size: few; cdr3_nt: TGTGCCAGTAGTACAGCGAGCTCCTACAATGAGCAGTTCTTC; cdr3_aa: CASSTASSYNEQFF
j_call: TRBJ2-2; v_call: TRBV27; d_call: TRBD2; clone_size: NA; cdr3_nt: TGTGCCAGCAGTCTGCGGACTAGCGGGAGTACCGCGAACACCGGGGAGCTGTTTTTT; cdr3_aa: CASSLRTSGSTANTGELFF
j_call: TRBJ1-4; v_call: TRBV4-1; d_call: NA; clone_size: NA; cdr3_nt: TGCGCCAGCAGCCAAGGGGCAGGCTCCTTTAATGAAAAACTGTTTTTT; cdr3_aa: CASSQGAGSFNEKLFF
j_call: TRBJ2-7; v_call: TRBV7-9; d_call: TRBD2; clone_size: NA; cdr3_nt: TGTGCCAGCAGCTTAGCTAGCGGGAGGGACGAGCAGTACTTC; cdr3_aa: CASSLASGRDEQYF
j_call: TRBJ1-1; v_call: TRBV5-6; d_call: NA; clone_size: once; cdr3_nt: TGTGCCAGCAGCTCTACAGGGACCTCGAACACTGAAGCTTTCTTT; cdr3_aa: CASSSTGTSNTEAFF
j_call: TRBJ2-7; v_call: TRBV7-6; d_call: TRBD2; clone_size: NA; cdr3_nt: TGTGCCAGCAGCTTAGTGGGGGGACTAGCGGGAGGATACGAGCAGTACTTC; cdr3_aa: CASSLVGGLAGGYEQYF
j_call: TRBJ2-7; v_call: TRBV28; d_call: NA; clone_size: NA; cdr3_nt: TGTGCCAGCAGTTCGACAGTCCCTGAGCAGTACTTC; cdr3_aa: CASSSTVPEQYF
j_call: TRBJ2-5; v_call: TRBV18; d_call: NA; clone_size: NA; cdr3_nt: TGTGCCAGCTCACCACCTGGGGCGTACCAAGAGACCCAGTACTTC; cdr3_aa: CASSPPGAYQETQYF
j_call: TRBJ1-4; v_call: TRBV29-1; d_call: TRBD1; clone_size: NA; cdr3_nt: TGCAGCGCCGTCCCGGGACAGGGTCGGGGCCCGGATGAGGAAAAACTGTTTTTT; cdr3_aa: CSAVPGQGRGPDEEKLFF
j_call: TRBJ2-3; v_call: TRBV11-2; d_call: TRBD2; clone_size: NA; cdr3_nt: TGTGCCAGCAGCTTGGCTAGCGGGAGGGGCTCAGATACGCAGTATTTT; cdr3_aa: CASSLASGRGSDTQYF
j_call: TRBJ2-3; v_call: TRBV5-1; d_call: NA; clone_size: NA; cdr3_nt: TGCGCCAGCAGCTTGGCGGGAGACGTAGCTGATACGCAGTATTTT; cdr3_aa: CASSLAGDVADTQYF
j_call: TRBJ2-6; v_call: TRBV7-9; d_call: NA; clone_size: once; cdr3_nt: TGTGCCAGCCCCGACAGGAGCTCTGGGGCCAACGTCCTGACTTTC; cdr3_aa: CASPDRSSGANVLTF
j_call: TRBJ2-5; v_call: TRBV6-1; d_call: TRBD1; clone_size: NA; cdr3_nt: TGTGCCAGCAGAAGGGACAGCTCGAATCAAGAGACCCAGTACTTC; cdr3_aa: CASRRDSSNQETQYF
j_call: TRBJ2-7; v_call: TRBV29-1; d_call: TRBD1; clone_size: NA; cdr3_nt: TGCAGCGGTACTACAGGGGGCGCGGACGAGCAGTACTTC; cdr3_aa: CSGTTGGADEQYF
j_call: TRBJ2-1; v_call: TRBV19; d_call: NA; clone_size: NA; cdr3_nt: TGTGCCAGTTCCTTGGGGCCGGGTTCCGCCAATGAGCAGTTCTTC; cdr3_aa: CASSLGPGSANEQFF
j_call: TRBJ2-3; v_call: TRBV4-2; d_call: NA; clone_size: few; cdr3_nt: TGTGCCAGCAGCCAAGACTTAGCGATCGCAGATACGCAGTATTTT; cdr3_aa: CASSQDLAIADTQYF
j_call: TRBJ1-5; v_call: TRBV12-2; d_call: NA; clone_size: few; cdr3_nt: TGTGCAAGTCGCTTAGCGGGGAGCGGGACAGGGGGCGAATCGGGCAATCAGCCCCAGCATTTT; cdr3_aa: CASRLAGSGTGGESGNQPQHF
j_call: TRBJ2-3; v_call: TRBV11-3; d_call: NA; clone_size: NA; cdr3_nt: TGTGCCAGCAGCGTAACACTAGCCAGTTCGGGCACAGATACGCAGTATTTT; cdr3_aa: CASSVTLASSGTDTQYF
j_call: TRBJ2-7; v_call: TRBV7-9; d_call: TRBD2; clone_size: NA; cdr3_nt: TGTGCCAGCAGCCTATGGGGGGGTTCCTACGAGCAGTACTTC; cdr3_aa: CASSLWGGSYEQYF
j_call: TRBJ1-5; v_call: TRBV7-3; d_call: NA; clone_size: NA; cdr3_nt: TGTGCCAGCAGCTTCAGAGGGAGGTTTCAGCCCCAGCATTTT; cdr3_aa: CASSFRGRFQPQHF
j_call: TRBJ2-3; v_call: TRBV15; d_call: NA; clone_size: NA; cdr3_nt: TGTGCCACCAGCAGAGCGGGGACAGATACGCAGTATTTT; cdr3_aa: CATSRAGTDTQYF
j_call: TRBJ1-2; v_call: TRBV19; d_call: TRBD1; clone_size: NA; cdr3_nt: TGTGCCAGTAGCCCAGGACAGGGTTTGGTCTATGGCTACACCTTC; cdr3_aa: CASSPGQGLVYGYTF
j_call: TRBJ2-7; v_call: TRBV6-4; d_call: TRBD2; clone_size: once; cdr3_nt: TGTGCCAGCAGTGGTCCCTTGCTAGCGGGAGGTCCTGACTACGAGCAGTACTTC; cdr3_aa: CASSGPLLAGGPDYEQYF
j_call: TRBJ1-1; v_call: TRBV13; d_call: TRBD1; clone_size: NA; cdr3_nt: TGTGCCAGCAGGGGACAGGGAGAAACTGAAGCTTTCTTT; cdr3_aa: CASRGQGETEAFF
j_call: TRBJ2-7; v_call: TRBV10-1; d_call: TRBD2; clone_size: NA; cdr3_nt: TGCGCCAGCAGTTCGGGACTAGCGGGAGTAGAGCAGTACTTC; cdr3_aa: CASSSGLAGVEQYF
j_call: TRBJ2-7; v_call: TRBV6-4; d_call: TRBD2; clone_size: NA; cdr3_nt: TGTGCCAGCAGTGAGAGTAGCGGGAGCCACGAGCAGTACTTC; cdr3_aa: CASSESSGSHEQYF
j_call: TRBJ2-7; v_call: TRBV6-5; d_call: TRBD2; clone_size: NA; cdr3_nt: TGTGCCAGCAGTTACGCGAGACTAGCGGGAGCCGAGCAGTACTTC; cdr3_aa: CASSYARLAGAEQYF
j_call: TRBJ2-2; v_call: TRBV5-1; d_call: NA; clone_size: NA; cdr3_nt: TGCGCCAGCAGTACCACCCCTAGGGGGACCGGGGAGCTGTTTTTT; cdr3_aa: CASSTTPRGTGELFF
j_call: TRBJ2-7; v_call: TRBV10-3; d_call: TRBD1; clone_size: NA; cdr3_nt: TGTGCCATCAGAGGACAGGGAACCTACGAGCAGTACTTC; cdr3_aa: CAIRGQGTYEQYF
j_call: TRBJ2-7; v_call: TRBV30; d_call: NA; clone_size: NA; cdr3_nt: TGTGCCTGGAGAATGCAGTCCTACGAGCAGTACTTC; cdr3_aa: CAWRMQSYEQYF
j_call: TRBJ2-1; v_call: TRBV6-1; d_call: NA; clone_size: NA; cdr3_nt: TGTGCCCTACGGGGAGGTTCCTACAATGAGCAGTTCTTC; cdr3_aa: CALRGGSYNEQFF
j_call: TRBJ2-7; v_call: TRBV5-4; d_call: TRBD2; clone_size: NA; cdr3_nt: TGTGCCAGCAGCACAAAGCGGGAGGTTGGGGAGCAGTACTTC; cdr3_aa: CASSTKREVGEQYF
j_call: TRBJ1-1; v_call: TRBV27; d_call: NA; clone_size: few; cdr3_nt: TGTGCCAGCAGCCTTGGCCAGAACACTGAAGCTTTCTTT; cdr3_aa: CASSLGQNTEAFF
j_call: TRBJ2-7; v_call: TRBV5-1; d_call: TRBD1; clone_size: NA; cdr3_nt: TGCGCCAGCAGCTTGCCACAGGGGTCTTCCTACGAGCAGTACTTC; cdr3_aa: CASSLPQGSSYEQYF
j_call: TRBJ2-7; v_call: TRBV6-5; d_call: TRBD2; clone_size: NA; cdr3_nt: TGTGCCAGCAGTCAGTCTACTAGCGGGAGAACGGAGCAGTACTTC; cdr3_aa: CASSQSTSGRTEQYF
j_call: TRBJ1-2; v_call: TRBV7-9; d_call: NA; clone_size: NA; cdr3_nt: TGTGCCAGCAGCTTAGCGTCGACAGAAGGTGAGGTCACCTTC; cdr3_aa: CASSLASTEGEVTF
j_call: TRBJ2-3; v_call: TRBV10-2; d_call: TRBD2; clone_size: NA; cdr3_nt: TGCGCCAGCAGTGTATGGACTAGCGGGCGCACAGATACGCAGTATTTT; cdr3_aa: CASSVWTSGRTDTQYF
j_call: TRBJ2-7; v_call: TRBV19; d_call: TRBD2; clone_size: NA; cdr3_nt: TGTGCCAGTAGCAAACCTAGCGGGAGCTCCTACGAGCAGTACTTC; cdr3_aa: CASSKPSGSSYEQYF
j_call: TRBJ1-2; v_call: TRBV10-1; d_call: NA; clone_size: NA; cdr3_nt: TGCGCCAGCAACACGGCTTGGGGGCAGGGCAGGGAACGAGCTAACTATGGCTACACCTTC; cdr3_aa: CASNTAWGQGRERANYGYTF
j_call: TRBJ1-3; v_call: TRBV29-1; d_call: TRBD1; clone_size: NA; cdr3_nt: TGCAGCGCCGCACAGGGGCTGTATGGAAACACCATATATTTT; cdr3_aa: CSAAQGLYGNTIYF
j_call: TRBJ1-1; v_call: TRBV11-1; d_call: TRBD1; clone_size: NA; cdr3_nt: TGTGCCAGCAGCTTAGGCGCCAGGGGGCATTGGACTGAAGCTTTCTTT; cdr3_aa: CASSLGARGHWTEAFF
j_call: TRBJ2-3; v_call: TRBV27; d_call: TRBD1; clone_size: NA; cdr3_nt: TGTGCCAGCAGAATCGGGGCGGGACAGGGGGCAACAGATACGCAGTATTTT; cdr3_aa: CASRIGAGQGATDTQYF
j_call: TRBJ1-1; v_call: TRBV30; d_call: NA; clone_size: few; cdr3_nt: TGTGCCTGCCCTGGGCAGGGGACGATGATGAACACTGAAGCTTTCTTT; cdr3_aa: CACPGQGTMMNTEAFF
j_call: TRBJ2-7; v_call: TRBV7-9; d_call: TRBD2; clone_size: NA; cdr3_nt: TGTGCCAGCAGCTTAGCTAGCGGGCCCTACGAGCAGTACTTC; cdr3_aa: CASSLASGPYEQYF
j_call: TRBJ2-3; v_call: TRBV27; d_call: TRBD2; clone_size: few; cdr3_nt: TGTGCCAGCAGTTTATCATGGCTAGCGGGATCGGATACGCAGTATTTT; cdr3_aa: CASSLSWLAGSDTQYF
j_call: TRBJ2-2; v_call: TRBV5-1; d_call: TRBD2; clone_size: NA; cdr3_nt: TGCGCCAGCAGCAATGGGTTGGGTCGTGCTAGCGGGAAGGTGAACACCGGGGAGCTGTTTTTT; cdr3_aa: CASSNGLGRASGKVNTGELFF
j_call: TRBJ2-2; v_call: TRBV7-2; d_call: NA; clone_size: few; cdr3_nt: TGTGCCAGCAACCCCGAGGGGGCGGGAGGGGAGCTGTTTTTT; cdr3_aa: CASNPEGAGGELFF
j_call: TRBJ2-7; v_call: TRBV5-6; d_call: NA; clone_size: NA; cdr3_nt: TGTGCCAGCAGCTTGAGACAAAACTACGAGCAGTACTTC; cdr3_aa: CASSLRQNYEQYF
j_call: TRBJ1-1; v_call: TRBV29-1; d_call: NA; clone_size: few; cdr3_nt: TGCAGCGCCCGCCCGGGGGGGAACACTGAAGCTTTCTTT; cdr3_aa: CSARPGGNTEAFF